Presented here are 18 T cell receptor beta chains from one specimen sequenced in a study of post-analysis software for immune sequencing data. Study observations and caveats: Among four to six TRBV segments more frequent in patients than controls were TRBV5-6, TRBV5-1 and TRBV20-1.

Unique molecular identifiers tagged the TCR beta cDNA libraries. TCRdb used MiXCR to reprocess the PCR reads, holding one entry per CDR3 protein. The sample yields roughly 730,000 distinct CDR3 sequences, just under 30% seen once. Antigens of these TCRs are unknown. The sequencing input was blood. Receptor source: a girl under 18 with multiple sclerosis.

V usage is TRBV18 and J usage is TRBJ1-2; D might be TRBD1 (5 bases). CDR1 and CDR2 from the germline V gene are KGHSH and LQKENI. The CDR3 is 14 residues long. The V end was cut by 4 bases, the J end by 8 bases, with 17 bases between. DNA for the CDR3: TGTGCCAGCTCACAAGTTGAGGGGATGCTCGGCTACACCTTC. Translated: CASSQVEGMLGYTF. Using reference TRBV18 and TRBJ1-2 for the parts outside the CDR3, the full variable domain is NAGVMQNPRHLVRRRGQEARLRCSPMKGHSHVYWYRQLPEEGLKFMVYLQKENIIDESGMPKERFSAEFPKEGPSILRIQQVVRGDSAAYFCASSQVEGMLGYTFGSGTRLTVV.

This clonotype was recorded a few times. The chain joins TRBV6-5 to TRBJ2-5; TRBD1 agrees at 9 bases. The CDR3 is made up of 16 amino acids. CDR1 is MNHEY and CDR2 is SVGAGI in the germline V gene. Trimming removed 0 bases from V and 4 bases from J; junction bases left unmatched: 6. The CDR3 region is CASSYSFTGGRETQYF. The CDR3 DNA sequence: TGTGCCAGCAGTTACTCGTTTACAGGGGGCCGAGAGACCCAGTACTTC.

In its sample, this clonotype was seen many times. J is TRBJ2-7 and V is TRBV9; possible D gene TRBD2, 6 bases. Germline lookup yields CDR1 SGDLS and CDR2 YYNGEE. V gave up 0 bases and J gave up 0 bases, with 7 bases separating them. CDR3 size: 14 residues. The CDR3 nucleotides are TGTGCCAGCAGCGTAGCGGGAGCCTCCTACGAGCAGTACTTC. Protein: CASSVAGASYEQYF.

The sample holds a few counts of this clonotype. V is TRBV20-1 and J is TRBJ1-2; 11 nucleotides agree with TRBD1. Germline CDR1 reads DFQATT; CDR2 reads SNEGSKA (reference sequence). The CDR3 sequence is 14 residues long. Trimming took 2 bases from V and 5 from J; bases not matched to a gene: 4. CDR3 bases: TGCAGTGCTAGACGGACAGGGGGCGTTTATGGCTACACCTTC. Translation: CSARRTGGVYGYTF.

This chain connects TRBV20-1 to TRBJ1-6; weak D call: TRBD1 (6 bases). The length of the CDR3 is 15 residues. Germline V gene sequence: CDR1 DFQATT, CDR2 SNEGSKA (reference sequence). Trimming took off 0 bases at V and 10 bases at J, with 16 bases between the two ends. In DNA form, the CDR3 reads TGCAGTGCTAGAGATTTGCAGGGGAGGGGATCACCCCTCCACTTT. Translating gives CSARDLQGRGSPLHF.

This clonotype showed up just a few times. The chain uses TRBV6-5 and TRBJ1-2; D is unclear. V was clipped by 11 bases and J by 5 bases, with 21 bases between them. Per the germline V gene, CDR1 is MNHEY and CDR2 is SVGAGI. The CDR3 has 14 residues. For the CDR3, the DNA is TGTGCCGCGGGAGCCGGGTCTACCGTTTATGGCTACACCTTC. It translates to CAAGAGSTVYGYTF.

The gene calls are TRBV11-2 and TRBJ1-1; 10 bases are shared with TRBD1. CDR3 length: 17 residues. V shed 5 bases and J 1 base; nucleotides not matched to a gene: 10. The germline V gene encodes CDR1 SGHAT and CDR2 FQNNGV. The CDR3 here is CASSDIAGQGKNTEAFF. DNA of the CDR3: TGTGCCAGCAGCGACATAGCGGGACAGGGGAAGAACACTGAAGCTTTCTTT.

The chain joins TRBV3-1 to TRBJ1-4, with a weak D call TRBD1 (5 bases). V dropped 1 base and J dropped 8 bases, with 17 bases sitting between them. The CDR3 consists of 16 residues. CDR1 LGHDT and CDR2 YNNKEL come from the germline V gene (reference sequence). The CDR3 coding sequence is TGTGCCAGCAGCCAAGGGGGCGCATTATATGAGGAAAAACTGTTTTTT. Translating gives CASSQGGALYEEKLFF.

Only a few counts were recorded for this clonotype. The rearrangement uses TRBV10-3 and TRBJ2-5; D assignment may be TRBD1 or TRBD2 (5 bases each). This CDR3 comprises 14 residues. Germline-derived CDR1 and CDR2 are ENHRY and SYGVKD. The ends were cut back, 3 bases at V and 2 bases at J, with 10 bases in the middle. The CDR3 DNA reads as TGTGCCATCAGTGAAGGGACGGTTCAAGAGACCCAGTACTTC. Encoded protein: CAISEGTVQETQYF.

The sample holds a few counts of this clonotype. CDR3 bases: TGTGCCAGCAGTGAGGCGACAGGGGGCGGCTATGGCTACACCTTC. This translates into CASSEATGGGYGYTF. V usage is TRBV2 and J usage is TRBJ1-2; 10 bases are a match to TRBD1. The CDR3 spans 15 residues. CDR1 and CDR2 from the germline V gene are SNHLY and FYNNEI. V was clipped by 3 bases and J by 4 bases; unmatched bases: 5.

The chain combines TRBV29-1 with TRBJ1-1; D uncertain. The CDR3 is made up of 11 amino acids. V was cut by 7 bases and J by 8 bases, with 14 bases left in between. The germline gives CDR1 SQVTM, CDR2 ANQGSEA. CDR3 loop: CSARTDFEAFF. CDR3 sequence (DNA): TGCAGCGCCAGGACCGATTTCGAAGCTTTCTTT.

The V and J genes are TRBV10-3 and TRBJ1-1; unclear D gene. This CDR3 region has 14 residues. CDR1 and CDR2 (germline): ENHRY, SYGVKD. Trimming took 4 bases from V and 4 from J, leaving 13 bases between them. The DNA of the CDR3 is TGTGCCATCAGTGGCGTCGGGCTTCCCACTGAAGCTTTCTTT. Translating it yields CAISGVGLPTEAFF.

The rearrangement joins TRBV12-3 or TRBV12-4 to TRBJ1-2; 9 bases map to TRBD1. V shed 7 bases and J 7 bases; nucleotides not matched to a gene: 4. This CDR3 is 12 amino acids long. In DNA, the CDR3 is TGTGCCAGCATGGCACAGGGGGCTGGCTACACCTTC. This codes for CASMAQGAGYTF.

In this sample, this clonotype turned up a few times. The genes are TRBV7-9 and TRBJ2-3; 9 bases are a match to TRBD1. The CDR3 loop spans 15 amino acids. Germline V gene lookup returns CDR1 SEHNR and CDR2 FQNEAQ (reference sequence). With 4 bases clipped from V and 1 base from J, the junction kept 3 bases outside the gene matches. The CDR3, as DNA: TGTGCCAGCAGCTCGGACAGGGGTGGCACAGATACGCAGTATTTT. It translates to CASSSDRGGTDTQYF.

This chain connects TRBV3-1 to TRBJ2-7, with 8 nucleotides matching TRBD2. CDR3 length: 12 residues. V was clipped by 1 base and J by 9 bases; unmatched bases: 2. CDR1 and CDR2 from the germline V gene are LGHDT and YNNKEL (reference sequence). The CDR3: CASSQAGGWQYF. The CDR3 DNA is TGTGCCAGCAGCCAAGCGGGAGGGTGGCAGTACTTC.

This clonotype came up a few times. The rearrangement joins TRBV29-1 to TRBJ2-5, with D possibly TRBD2 on 5 matching bases. The CDR3 loop spans 10 amino acids. The germline V gene has CDR1 SQVTM and CDR2 ANQGSEA. V was trimmed by 7 bases and J by 10 bases, leaving 13 bases between them. The CDR3 loop reads CSAETGIQYF. For the CDR3, the DNA is TGCAGCGCCGAGACGGGGATCCAGTACTTC. The variable domain in full, completed from reference TRBV29-1 and TRBJ2-5, reads SAVISQKPSRDICQRGTSLTIQCQVDSQVTMMFWYRQQPGQSLTLIATANQGSEATYESGFVIDKFPISRPNLTFSTLTVSNMSPEDSSIYLCSAETGIQYFGPGTRLLVL.

The chain is built from TRBV29-1 and TRBJ2-7; TRBD1 matches at 10 bases. The junction had 3 bases not matched to a gene; V was cut back by 5 bases and J by 2 bases. This CDR3 has 13 residues. The V gene's germline CDR1 is SQVTM and CDR2 ANQGSEA. The CDR3 coding sequence is TGCAGCGTTAAGGGGACAGGGGCCTACGAGCAGTACTTC. Translating it yields CSVKGTGAYEQYF.

As concerns this clonotype: A junction end diverges from the germline sequence, so it may reflect a read error. The rearrangement links TRBV29-1 to TRBJ2-1; D not certain. Germline loops: CDR1 SQVTM, CDR2 ANQGSEA. The CDR3 consists of 13 residues. The CDR3 DNA sequence: TGCAACGTTGAACGTGGGGTCGGCAATGAGCAGTTCTTC. Translating gives CNVERGVGNEQFF.